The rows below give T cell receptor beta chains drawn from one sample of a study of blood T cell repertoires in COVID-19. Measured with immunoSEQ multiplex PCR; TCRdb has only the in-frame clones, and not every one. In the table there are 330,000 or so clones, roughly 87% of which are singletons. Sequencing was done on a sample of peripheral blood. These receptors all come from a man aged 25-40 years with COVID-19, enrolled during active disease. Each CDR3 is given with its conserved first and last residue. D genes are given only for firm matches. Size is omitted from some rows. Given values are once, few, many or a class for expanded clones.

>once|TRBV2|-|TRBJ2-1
TGTGCCAGCAGTGAATGGAGCAATGAGCAGTTCTTC
CASSEWSNEQFF
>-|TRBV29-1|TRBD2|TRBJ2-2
TGCAGCGTTCCCCCGGTAGCGGGAGAAGGGAACACCGGGGAGCTGTTTTTT
CSVPPVAGEGNTGELFF
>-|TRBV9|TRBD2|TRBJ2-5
TGTGCCAGCAGCGTAGGATGGGCTAGCGGGGGGCAAGAGACCCAGTACTTC
CASSVGWASGGQETQYF
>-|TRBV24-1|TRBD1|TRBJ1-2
TGTGCCACCAGTGATGGGGATGACAGGGCCACCAGCTACACCTTC
CATSDGDDRATSYTF
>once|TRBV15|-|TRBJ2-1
TGTGCCACCAGCAGAGAACGCTTACGGGAAGGTTACAATGAGCAGTTCTTC
CATSRERLREGYNEQFF
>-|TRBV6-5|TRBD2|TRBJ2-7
TGTGCCAGCAGTTACAAGGCTAGCGGAACCTACGAGCAGTACTTC
CASSYKASGTYEQYF
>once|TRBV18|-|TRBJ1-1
TGTGCCAGCTCACCACCAGAGACACGGAACACTGAAGCTTTCTTT
CASSPPETRNTEAFF
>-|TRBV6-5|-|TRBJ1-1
TGTGCCAGCAGTTACCAGGACAGTAACACTGAAGCTTTCTTT
CASSYQDSNTEAFF
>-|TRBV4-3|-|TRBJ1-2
TGCGCCAGCAGCCAAGGCCAGTTCAACTATGGCTACACCTTC
CASSQGQFNYGYTF
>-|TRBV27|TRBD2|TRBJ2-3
TGTGCCAGCAGTGCAACTTACGGGACTAGCGGGGGGGCCTACACGCAGTATTTT
CASSATYGTSGGAYTQYF
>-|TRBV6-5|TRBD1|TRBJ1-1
TGTGCCAGCAGGGACCTACAGGGGCCTGAAGCTTTCTTT
CASRDLQGPEAFF
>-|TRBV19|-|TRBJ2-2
TGTGCCAGTAGACACCATTCCGGGGAGCTGTTTTTT
CASRHHSGELFF
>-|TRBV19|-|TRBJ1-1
TGTGCCAGTAGTAATGGACAGATCCACATGAACACTGAAGCTTTCTTT
CASSNGQIHMNTEAFF
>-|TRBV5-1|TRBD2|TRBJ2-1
TGCGCCAGCAGCAGGCAAACCGGGACTAGCGGGAGGGGTGAGCAGTTCTTC
CASSRQTGTSGRGEQFF
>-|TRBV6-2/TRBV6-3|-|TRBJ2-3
TGTGCCAGCAGTCAGTCCAGGGCGGAATCCACAGATACGCAGTATTTT
CASSQSRAESTDTQYF
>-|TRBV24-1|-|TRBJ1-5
TGTGCCACCAGTGTGGGAGCGTCGGGCAATCAGCCCCAGCATTTT
CATSVGASGNQPQHF
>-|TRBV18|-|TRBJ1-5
TGTGCCAGCTCAAGTCAGGGTTACAATCAGCCCCAGCATTTT
CASSSQGYNQPQHF
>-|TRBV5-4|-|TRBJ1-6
TGTGCCAGCAGCTTGGGGACACGGAATTATAATTCACCCCTCCACTTT
CASSLGTRNYNSPLHF
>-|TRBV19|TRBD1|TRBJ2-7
TGTGCCAGTAGTATAGGAGGACAGGCTTACGAGCAGTACTTC
CASSIGGQAYEQYF
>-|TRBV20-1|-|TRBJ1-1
TGCAGTGCTAGAGTTGGGGAGGCTTTCTTT
CSARVGEAFF
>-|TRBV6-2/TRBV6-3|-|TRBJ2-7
TGTGCCAGCAGTTACACGGACAGTGCCTCCTACGAGCAGTACTTC
CASSYTDSASYEQYF
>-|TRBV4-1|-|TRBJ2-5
TGCGCCAGCAGCCAAACGCAGGGGAGCCCCCAAGAGACCCAGTACTTC
CASSQTQGSPQETQYF
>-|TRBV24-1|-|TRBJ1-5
TGTGCCACCAGTGAGGCGGGGGCTGGGAATCAGCCCCAGCATTTT
CATSEAGAGNQPQHF
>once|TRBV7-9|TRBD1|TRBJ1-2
TGTGCCAGCAGCTTAGGCCCGGGACAGGGTAACTATGGCTACACCTTC
CASSLGPGQGNYGYTF
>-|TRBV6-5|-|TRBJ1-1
TGTGCCAGCAATATCCCCCCGACAGGGAACACTGAAGCTTTCTTT
CASNIPPTGNTEAFF